This TCR beta chain came from a study of cytomegalovirus exposure and HLA in healthy donors. The CDR3 extends over 16 amino acids. The germline gives CDR1 SEHNR, CDR2 FQNEAQ (reference sequence). V was cut by 7 bases and J by 0 bases, with 16 bases left in between. This table comes from immunoSEQ multiplex PCR, and its TCRdb copy is limited to in-frame clones, with some not included. The sample lists over 150,000 clones; around 83% were seen once. This sequence was found in a human donor in good health. The sample taken for sequencing was PBMCs. The chain joins TRBV7-9 to TRBJ2-1; D possibly corresponds to TRBD2 (5 bases). The CDR3 DNA reads as TGTGCCAGCACCCCCATTGGAGGAGCCTCCTACAATGAGCAGTTCTTC. Amino acids: CASTPIGGASYNEQFF.